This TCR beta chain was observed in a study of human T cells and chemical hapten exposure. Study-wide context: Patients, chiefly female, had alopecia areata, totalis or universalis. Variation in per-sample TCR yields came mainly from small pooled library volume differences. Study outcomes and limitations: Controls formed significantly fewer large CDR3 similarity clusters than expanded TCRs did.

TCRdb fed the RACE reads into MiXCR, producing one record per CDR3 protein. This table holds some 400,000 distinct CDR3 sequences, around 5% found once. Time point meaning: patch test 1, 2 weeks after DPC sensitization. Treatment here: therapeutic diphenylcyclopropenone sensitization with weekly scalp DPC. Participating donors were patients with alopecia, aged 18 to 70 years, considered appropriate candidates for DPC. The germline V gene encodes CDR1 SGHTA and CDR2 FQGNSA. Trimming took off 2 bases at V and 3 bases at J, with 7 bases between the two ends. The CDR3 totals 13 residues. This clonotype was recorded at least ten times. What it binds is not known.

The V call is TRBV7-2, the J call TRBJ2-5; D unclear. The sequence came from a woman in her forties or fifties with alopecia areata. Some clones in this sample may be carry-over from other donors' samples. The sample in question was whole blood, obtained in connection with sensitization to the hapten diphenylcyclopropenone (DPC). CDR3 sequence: CASSLYLEETQYF. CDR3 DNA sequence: TGTGCCAGCAGCTTATATCTCGAAGAGACCCAGTACTTC.